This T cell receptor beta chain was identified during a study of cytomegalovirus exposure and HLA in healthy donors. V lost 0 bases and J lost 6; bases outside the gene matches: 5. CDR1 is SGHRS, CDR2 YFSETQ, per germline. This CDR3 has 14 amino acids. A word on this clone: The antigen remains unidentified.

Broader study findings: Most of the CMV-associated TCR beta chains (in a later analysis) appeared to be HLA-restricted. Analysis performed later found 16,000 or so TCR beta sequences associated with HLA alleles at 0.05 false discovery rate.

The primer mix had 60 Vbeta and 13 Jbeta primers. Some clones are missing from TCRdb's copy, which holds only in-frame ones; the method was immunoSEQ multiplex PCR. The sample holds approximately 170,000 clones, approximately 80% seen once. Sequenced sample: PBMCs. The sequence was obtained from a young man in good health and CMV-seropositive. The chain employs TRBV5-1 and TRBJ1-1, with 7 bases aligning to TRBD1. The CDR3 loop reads CASSLGQGNPEAFF. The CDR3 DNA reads TGCGCCAGCAGCTTGGGACAGGGTAATCCTGAAGCTTTCTTT.